This entry concerns a single T cell receptor beta chain. CDR1 is LNHDA and CDR2 is SQIVND in the germline V gene (reference sequence). V was pared by 5 bases and J by 5 bases, with 18 bases of the junction left unmatched. The CDR3 runs 20 residues. The data were taken from a study of T cells in localized non-small cell lung cancer. Assay: immunoSEQ multiplex PCR; the TCRdb copy retains only in-frame clones and omits some. The profile shows approximately 680 clones, roughly 38% of them singletons. Specimen: normal lung tissue next to the tumor, collected before any cancer treatment. The receptor was derived from a man aged 35 to 70 with stage II lung adenocarcinoma. The V call is TRBV19, the J call TRBJ2-3; 14 bases line up with TRBD2. The CDR3 is CASSSPTETSGRAGRDTQYF. CDR3 bases: TGTGCCAGTAGTTCCCCCACCGAGACTAGCGGGAGGGCCGGTAGAGATACGCAGTATTTT. Looking up the rest from reference TRBV19 and TRBJ2-3 gives the full variable domain: DGGITQSPKYLFRKEGQNVTLSCEQNLNHDAMYWYRQDPGQGLRLIYYSQIVNDFQKGDIAEGYSVSREKKESFPLTVTSAQKNPTAFYLCASSSPTETSGRAGRDTQYFGPGTRLTVL.